This TCR beta chain was sequenced in a study of blood T cell repertoires in COVID-19. Study at large: COVID-19 samples from acute and convalescent phases originated in the United States, Italy and Spain. Sources were T cells, B-cell-depleted T cells, or PBMCs; the material itself was cDNA or gDNA.

Authors' processing steps: Reference gene primer amplification gave estimated nucleated cell counts. The repertoire was sequenced with immunoSEQ multiplex PCR; TCRdb's copy has only in-frame clones and lacks some. Clone size and V and J calls were adopted from that table, with D and trimming inferred from the DNA. The profile covers some 150,000 clones, with 75% to 85% appearing a single time and roughly 15% taken by the ten largest. With V trimmed by 4 bases and J by 5 bases, 3 bases remained unmatched. The CDR3 has 14 amino acids. Germline V CDR1 and CDR2: SGHDT, YYEEEE. Residents of 24 US areas, aged about 18 to 89 years, made up the participants.

The chain couples TRBV5-6 to TRBJ1-4, with 9 nucleotides matching TRBD1. This sequence was found in a man aged 50-59 years who had recovered from COVID-19. The sample comprised PBMCs or T cells enriched from blood (not recorded which). The CDR3 DNA sequence: TGTGCCAGCAGCGGGACAGGGAGGAATGAAAAACTGTTTTTT. Translated: CASSGTGRNEKLFF. Looking up the rest from reference TRBV5-6 and TRBJ1-4 gives the full variable domain: DAGVTQSPTHLIKTRGQQVTLRCSPKSGHDTVSWYQQALGQGPQFIFQYYEEEERQRGNFPDRFSGHQFPNYSSELNVNALLLGDSALYLCASSGTGRNEKLFFGSGTQLSVL.